The T cell receptor beta chain under discussion was sequenced for a study of blood T cell repertoires in COVID-19. In the study overall: Sample material is recorded as cDNA or gDNA derived from T cells, B-cell-depleted T cells, or PBMCs.

The germline V gene encodes CDR1 MNHEY and CDR2 SVGEGT. This CDR3 region has 14 residues. The V and J ends lost 5 bases and 0 bases respectively, with 10 bases between them. One Seattle source followed patients from active infection through their disease course. Authors' methods: For nucleated cells, counts were estimated from reference gene primer amplification. Libraries were prepared by immunoSEQ multiplex PCR; TCRdb keeps only in-frame clonotypes and omits some of them. V and J calls and clone size follow that table, whereas D and trimming were derived from the DNA. The sample records some 450,000 clones, roughly 90% being singletons.

The receptor's source is a man aged 18 to 35 with COVID-19, enrolled during active disease. J is TRBJ1-2 and V is TRBV6-2 or TRBV6-3; D not certain. Sequencing was performed on peripheral blood. The CDR3 DNA reads TGTGCCAGCAGTAGACACACAACTAACTATGGCTACACCTTC. Translating it yields CASSRHTTNYGYTF.